Its frequency marks the clone carrying this T cell receptor beta chain as medium-sized (0.01 to 0.1%). The data are from a study of human CD8 memory T cell subsets. The CDR3 is made up of 14 amino acids. The germline gives CDR1 SEHNR, CDR2 FQNEAQ (reference sequence). The authors made TCR beta libraries using UMI-labeled 5' RACE. One entry per CDR3 protein, without DNA, is what TCRdb gives after re-calling the 5' RACE reads. The ten top clones account for roughly 21%, within a sample of more than 5,500 distinct CDR3 sequences. The chain uses TRBV7-9 and TRBJ2-7; TCRdb proposes TRBD1, but this gene call is untestable without DNA. This receptor was identified in a human donor in good health. Source material: CD8+ stem-like memory T cells (TSCM and TCM) sorted from PBMCs. Subset defined: stem-like memory CD8 T cells (TSTEM), CCR7+ PD-1- TIGIT-. The CDR3 is CASSKRGAPYEQYF.